Shown below are 32 T cell receptor beta chains from a single sample sequenced in a study of T cell changes during pregnancy in multiple sclerosis. Some clones are missing from TCRdb's copy, which holds only in-frame ones; the method was immunoSEQ multiplex PCR. The sample holds under 55,000 clones; around nine tenths are singletons and the top ten take more than 0.3%. Sequenced here: CD4+ T cells from peripheral blood mononuclear cells, sampled before pregnancy. These receptors originate from a female donor with multiple sclerosis, enrolled in a pregnancy study.

The chain couples TRBV25-1 to TRBJ2-1; possibly TRBD1 for D (6 bases). This CDR3 is built from 14 residues. Germline loops: CDR1 MGHDK, CDR2 SYGVNS. The germline V and J ends were trimmed by 5 bases and 8 bases, with 16 bases remaining between them. CDR3 sequence: CASSPPGQFHEQFF. For the CDR3, the DNA is TGTGCCAGCAGTCCCCCCGGACAGTTCCATGAGCAGTTCTTC.

J is TRBJ2-3 and V is TRBV28, with 13 bases identical to TRBD2. The J segment lost 8 bases and the V segment lost 5 bases, leaving 7 bases of the junction unmatched. The germline V gene has CDR1 MDHEN and CDR2 SYDVKM. The length of the CDR3 is 15 residues. This CDR3 reads CASSGTSGIEGTQYF. CDR3 sequence (DNA): TGTGCCAGCAGTGGGACTAGCGGGATAGAGGGTACGCAGTATTTT.

The chain couples TRBV10-3 to TRBJ1-2; D is perhaps TRBD1 (5 bases). Germline CDR1 reads ENHRY; CDR2 reads SYGVKD. CDR3 size: 14 residues. V was trimmed by 4 bases and J by 4 bases, leaving 13 bases between them. CDR3: CAISAQGLGYGYTF. The CDR3 DNA reads as TGTGCCATCAGTGCCCAGGGACTGGGCTATGGCTACACCTTC.

The chain employs TRBV28 and TRBJ1-5, with TRBD1 matching over 9 bases. CDR1 is MDHEN, CDR2 SYDVKM, per germline. This CDR3 is built from 15 residues. The V gene end was trimmed by 5 bases and the J gene end by 7 bases; junction bases not matched to a gene: 9. The CDR3 bases are TGTGCCAGCAGTCCGCCGGGACAGGGAGGGCAGCCCCAGCATTTT. This codes for CASSPPGQGGQPQHF. The variable domain in full, completed from reference TRBV28 and TRBJ1-5, reads DVKVTQSSRYLVKRTGEKVFLECVQDMDHENMFWYRQDPGLGLRLIYFSYDVKMKEKGDIPEGYSVSREKKERFSLILESASTNQTSMYLCASSPPGQGGQPQHFGDGTRLSIL.

V is TRBV7-9 and J is TRBJ2-7; D is perhaps TRBD2 (5 bases). CDR1 SEHNR and CDR2 FQNEAQ come from the germline V gene (reference sequence). The CDR3 has 14 amino acids. V lost 1 base and J lost 5, with 12 bases in between. The CDR3 DNA sequence: TGTGCCAGCAGCTTAGGGGGAGTGGGCCACGAGCAGTACTTC. Encoded protein: CASSLGGVGHEQYF.

V and J are TRBV5-1 and TRBJ2-5; TRBD2 is a possible D gene (5 bases). Per germline, CDR1 SGHRS and CDR2 YFSETQ. V dropped 4 bases and J dropped 2 bases, with 12 bases sitting between them. The CDR3 contains 14 residues. In nucleotides, the CDR3 is TGCGCCAGCAGCCGCTCTAGCCTACAAGAGACCCAGTACTTC. Protein sequence: CASSRSSLQETQYF.

The chain recombines TRBV10-3 with TRBJ2-1; 12 nucleotides align to TRBD2. The V segment lost 6 bases and the J segment 7 bases; nucleotides outside the gene matches: 7. Looked up from germline, CDR1 is ENHRY and CDR2 is SYGVKD. The CDR3 has 15 residues. The CDR3 nucleotides are TGTGCCATCAGGGATACCGGGACTAGCGGGAATGAGCAGTTCTTC. Amino acids: CAIRDTGTSGNEQFF.

J is TRBJ2-2 and V is TRBV9; 11 positions match TRBD2. J gave up 7 bases and V 1 base, and 3 bases lay outside the gene matches. The CDR3 covers 15 residues. Germline values: CDR1 SGDLS, CDR2 YYNGEE. This CDR3 is CASSVTGTSGGELFF. CDR3 DNA sequence: TGTGCCAGCAGCGTAACAGGGACTAGCGGCGGGGAGCTGTTTTTT.

This clone was detected once. The J gene is TRBJ2-3, the V gene TRBV7-8, with D uncertain. V was shortened by 4 bases and J by 4 bases, with 12 bases between the two germline ends. This CDR3 spans 14 amino acids. In germline, CDR1 is SGHVS, CDR2 FQNEAQ. The CDR3 DNA reads as TGTGCCAGCAGCTCCCTCCCTACCGCAGATACGCAGTATTTT. Its translation: CASSSLPTADTQYF.

The chain links TRBV19 to TRBJ1-4; no clear D. The germline CDR1 and CDR2 sequences are LNHDA and SQIVND (reference sequence). The CDR3 runs to 15 residues. Between the trimmed V and J ends, which lost 4 bases and 2 bases, there was a span of 11 bases. CDR3 sequence: CASSRVQATNEKLFF. CDR3 bases: TGTGCCAGTAGTAGGGTTCAGGCGACTAATGAAAAACTGTTTTTT.

The CDR3 region has the DNA TGTGCCAGCAGCTTACAGCGGGACCACGAGCAGTACTTC. Its protein product is CASSLQRDHEQYF. The chain carries TRBV7-2 and TRBJ2-7; 7 bases agree with TRBD2. The V gene's germline CDR1 is SGHTA and CDR2 FQGNSA. This CDR3 spans 13 amino acids. The V gene end was trimmed by 2 bases and the J gene end by 5 bases; junction bases not matched to a gene: 3.

The chain is built from TRBV11-2 and TRBJ2-2; tentatively, D is TRBD2 (5 bases). Germline CDR1 and CDR2: SGHAT and FQNNGV. The CDR3 is 15 amino acids. V dropped 1 base and J dropped 3 bases, with 9 bases sitting between them. CDR3 nucleotide sequence: TGTGCCAGCAGCTTAGTAAGAGGGTACACCGGGGAGCTGTTTTTT. Its translation: CASSLVRGYTGELFF.

The gene calls are TRBV2 and TRBJ2-7, with 9 bases identical to TRBD1. Trimming removed 6 bases from V and 7 bases from J; junction bases left unmatched: 7. This CDR3 comprises 13 residues. The germline gives CDR1 SNHLY, CDR2 FYNNEI. The CDR3 sequence is CASRSGQGNEQYF. DNA of the CDR3: TGTGCCAGCAGGTCCGGACAGGGGAATGAGCAGTACTTC.

In nucleotides, the CDR3 is TGCGCCAGCAGCTTGTTAGGGGAAACTAGCACAGATACGCAGTATTTT. As protein: CASSLLGETSTDTQYF. This chain links TRBV5-1 with TRBJ2-3; tentative D call: TRBD1 (5 bases). Trimming cost V 1 base and J 0 bases, with 12 bases left between them. Germline V gives CDR1 SGHRS, CDR2 YFSETQ. CDR3 size: 16 residues.

The chain carries TRBV5-4 and TRBJ2-7, with 8 bases that match TRBD1. The CDR3 runs to 14 residues. CDR1 and CDR2 from the germline V gene are SGHNT and YYREEE (reference sequence). V shed 2 bases and J 4 bases; nucleotides not matched to a gene: 5. CDR3 sequence: CASSLGQGRYEQYF. The CDR3 DNA follows: TGTGCCAGCAGCTTAGGACAGGGAAGATACGAGCAGTACTTC.

The V call is TRBV29-1, the J call TRBJ1-2, with 12 bases that match TRBD1. V lost 0 bases, J lost 8 bases, and 4 bases stayed unmatched. This CDR3 is built from 14 residues. CDR1 is SQVTM, CDR2 ANQGSEA, per germline. CDR3 sequence reads: CSVEEGQGARGYTF. CDR3 coding DNA: TGCAGCGTTGAAGAGGGACAGGGGGCGAGGGGCTACACCTTC.

This clone came up once. The chain is built from TRBV5-1 and TRBJ2-3, with 7 bases fitting TRBD2. Per germline, CDR1 SGHRS and CDR2 YFSETQ. The CDR3 length is 17 residues. The V and J ends lost 4 bases and 3 bases, in that order; junction bases with no gene match: 14. CDR3 loop: CASSPGGLGVRTDTQYF. In nucleotides, the CDR3 is TGCGCCAGCAGCCCGGGGGGATTGGGGGTGCGAACAGATACGCAGTATTTT.

The chain combines TRBV7-8 with TRBJ2-2, with a tentative D call TRBD2 (6 bases). This CDR3 region has 15 residues. CDR1 is SGHVS, CDR2 FQNEAQ, per germline. Trimming left V 7 bases short and J 7 bases short, with 19 bases between. The CDR3, as DNA: TGTGCCAGCACCCATACCTGGGGGAGGAGCGGGGAGCTGTTTTTT. Translation: CASTHTWGRSGELFF.

This chain connects TRBV7-9 to TRBJ1-3; D is ambiguous. Between the trimmed V and J ends, which lost 5 bases and 0 bases, there was a span of 2 bases. Germline-derived CDR1 and CDR2 are SEHNR and FQNEAQ (reference sequence). The CDR3 runs 12 residues. Written as DNA, the CDR3 is TGTGCCAGCAGCCGCTCTGGAAACACCATATATTTT. As protein: CASSRSGNTIYF.

This clone was counted a single time. The chain has TRBV9 and TRBJ2-3; 10 nucleotides match TRBD2. V lost 2 bases and J lost 2; bases outside the gene matches: 5. The CDR3 extends over 16 amino acids. From germline, CDR1 is SGDLS and CDR2 YYNGEE. The CDR3 loop is CASSVLLAGVTDTQYF. The CDR3 nucleotides are TGTGCCAGCAGCGTCCTCCTAGCGGGAGTCACAGATACGCAGTATTTT. Variable domain in full (rest from reference TRBV9 and TRBJ2-3): DSGVTQTPKHLITATGQRVTLRCSPRSGDLSVYWYQQSLDQGLQFLIQYYNGEERAKGNILERFSAQQFPDLHSELNLSSLELGDSALYFCASSVLLAGVTDTQYFGPGTRLTVL.

Here the CDR3 reads CASSQVGLARETQYF. Written as DNA, the CDR3 is TGCGCCAGCAGCCAAGTGGGACTAGCTCGCGAGACCCAGTACTTC. The gene calls are TRBV4-1 and TRBJ2-5, with 9 bases identical to TRBD2. This CDR3 has 15 residues. With V trimmed by 1 base and J by 5 bases, 5 bases remained unmatched. CDR1 and CDR2 from the germline V gene are MGHRA and YSYEKL.

This clone was seen only a few times. The genes are TRBV7-2 and TRBJ2-7, with 7 bases matching TRBD2. Looked up from germline, CDR1 is SGHTA and CDR2 is FQGNSA. This CDR3 region has 14 residues. The ends lost 5 bases at V and 2 bases at J; junction bases unmatched: 6. The CDR3 DNA reads TGTGCCAGCAGCAAAGCGGGACCTACCTACGAGCAGTACTTC. The encoded protein is CASSKAGPTYEQYF. The full variable domain, completed using reference TRBV7-2 and TRBJ2-7, is GAGVSQSPSNKVTEKGKDVELRCDPISGHTALYWYRQSLGQGLEFLIYFQGNSAPDKSGLPSDRFSAERTGGSVSTLTIQRTQQEDSAVYLCASSKAGPTYEQYFGPGTRLTVT.

The chain couples TRBV7-6 to TRBJ2-5, with a weak D call TRBD1 (6 bases). The CDR3 covers 12 residues. The ends were cut back, 5 bases at V and 6 bases at J, with 10 bases in the middle. Germline V CDR1 and CDR2: SGHVS, FNYEAQ. DNA for the CDR3: TGTGCCAGCAGCGCTCAGGGGAAGACCCAGTACTTC. This sequence encodes CASSAQGKTQYF.

The V gene is TRBV23-1, the J gene TRBJ2-4; 10 bases agree with TRBD1. TRBV23-1 is classed as an ORF, of uncertain function. V shed 4 bases, J shed 5 bases, and the junction held 14 bases outside the gene matches. This CDR3 comprises 18 residues. CDR3 DNA sequence: TGCGCCAGCAGTCTCCAACCTACCGGGACAGGGGACGAAAACATTCAGTACTTC. Translating it yields CASSLQPTGTGDENIQYF.

This chain connects TRBV7-9 to TRBJ1-2; the match to TRBD1 covers 7 bases. The germline V gene encodes CDR1 SEHNR and CDR2 FQNEAQ (reference sequence). The CDR3 runs 16 residues. The V gene end was trimmed by 1 base and the J gene end by 5 bases; junction bases not matched to a gene: 10. The CDR3 coding sequence is TGTGCCAGCAGCTTAGGTCGCAGGGGGTTTTATTATGGCTACACCTTC. Its protein is CASSLGRRGFYYGYTF.

The chain couples TRBV7-8 to TRBJ2-3; D perhaps matches TRBD1 (6 bases). The CDR3 spans 16 residues. Trimming removed 5 bases at V and 2 bases at J, with 17 bases between. From germline, CDR1 is SGHVS and CDR2 FQNEAQ. CDR3 DNA sequence: TGTGCCAGCAGCCTCACGCCGGGACACGACACAGATACGCAGTATTTT. It specifies CASSLTPGHDTDTQYF.

The chain carries TRBV28 and TRBJ2-5; 9 bases align to TRBD1. The CDR3 extends over 15 amino acids. Per germline, CDR1 MDHEN and CDR2 SYDVKM. V trimming: 3 bases; J trimming: 5 bases; junction bases outside the gene matches: 7. The CDR3 here is CASSFPSTGGETQYF. The CDR3 nucleotides read TGTGCCAGCAGTTTCCCGTCGACAGGGGGGGAGACCCAGTACTTC.

The chain uses TRBV5-1 and TRBJ2-5; TRBD1 aligns across 8 bases. CDR1 SGHRS and CDR2 YFSETQ come from the germline V gene. This CDR3 has 14 amino acids. The V segment lost 4 bases and the J segment 3 bases; nucleotides outside the gene matches: 5. The chain's CDR3 is CASSPTTGEETQYF. The CDR3 bases are TGCGCCAGCAGCCCTACGACAGGGGAAGAGACCCAGTACTTC. Drawing the rest from reference TRBV5-1 and TRBJ2-5, the complete variable domain is KAGVTQTPRYLIKTRGQQVTLSCSPISGHRSVSWYQQTPGQGLQFLFEYFSETQRNKGNFPGRFSGRQFSNSRSEMNVSTLELGDSALYLCASSPTTGEETQYFGPGTRLLVL.

The chain recombines TRBV25-1 with TRBJ1-2; the D gene is possibly TRBD1 (5 bases). V lost 3 bases and J lost 5, with 19 bases in between. Germline CDR1 MGHDK, CDR2 SYGVNS. The CDR3 is 16 amino acids. CDR3 DNA: TGTGCCAGCAGTGAGGGTGGCAGGGTAGGGCGATATGGCTACACCTTC. Protein product: CASSEGGRVGRYGYTF.

The V and J genes are TRBV29-1 and TRBJ2-7; TRBD2 aligns across 7 bases. This CDR3 contains 13 residues. The trim removed 4 bases at V and 6 bases at J, leaving 9 bases unmatched. CDR1 is SQVTM and CDR2 is ANQGSEA in the germline V gene. The CDR3 sequence: CSVVTREPGEQYF. DNA of the CDR3: TGCAGCGTTGTTACGCGGGAGCCGGGCGAGCAGTACTTC.

The chain combines TRBV5-5 with TRBJ2-5, with 10 bases fitting TRBD1. Germline CDR1 and CDR2: SGHKS and YYEKEE (reference sequence). The CDR3 has 16 residues. The V gene end was trimmed by 0 bases and the J gene end by 3 bases; junction bases not matched to a gene: 5. CDR3 amino acids: CASSLALGTGEETQYF. CDR3 nucleotides: TGTGCCAGCAGCTTGGCCTTAGGGACAGGGGAAGAGACCCAGTACTTC. Complete variable domain (other parts from reference TRBV5-5 and TRBJ2-5): DAGVTQSPTHLIKTRGQQVTLRCSPISGHKSVSWYQQVLGQGPQFIFQYYEKEERGRGNFPDRFSARQFPNYSSELNVNALLLGDSALYLCASSLALGTGEETQYFGPGTRLLVL.

The genes are TRBV19 and TRBJ2-6, with D maybe TRBD1 (6 bases). Germline CDR1 LNHDA, CDR2 SQIVND (reference sequence). This CDR3 spans 17 amino acids. Deletions cut 5 bases from V and 0 bases from J, with 14 bases between. This CDR3 is CASSLGTPDSGANVLTF. In DNA, the CDR3 is TGTGCCAGTAGTCTCGGGACACCGGACTCTGGGGCCAACGTCCTGACTTTC. Full variable domain (outside the CDR3, taken from reference TRBV19 and TRBJ2-6): DGGITQSPKYLFRKEGQNVTLSCEQNLNHDAMYWYRQDPGQGLRLIYYSQIVNDFQKGDIAEGYSVSREKKESFPLTVTSAQKNPTAFYLCASSLGTPDSGANVLTFGAGSRLTVL.